The clone carrying this T cell receptor (beta chain) was seen only once. Its antigen is unidentified. The germline V gene has CDR1 SNHLY and CDR2 FYNNEI. This CDR3 has 13 amino acids. The V end lost 4 bases, the J end lost 6 bases, and 10 bases lay between the germline ends. Replicate PCRs for sorted subsets used roughly 200 ng DNA; this equaled about 30,000 T cell genomes. Sequencing used immunoSEQ multiplex PCR; TCRdb keeps in-frame clones, though not all of them. This table has approximately 1,500,000 clones, approximately 98% appearing once. These data are taken from a study of shared clonotypes between healthy human individuals. Overall study findings and caveats: What rarefaction showed was incomplete sorted-subset sequencing despite large depth.

Sequenced input: naive CD4+ T cells sorted from blood. Subset noted: CD45RA+ positively selected. The gene calls are TRBV2 and TRBJ2-1, with D tentatively TRBD2 (5 bases). The TCR originated in a man aged 25-45 years in good health. The DNA of the CDR3 is TGTGCCAGCAGTGGAGAGACTATCAATGAGCAGTTCTTC. This encodes CASSGETINEQFF.